This T cell receptor beta chain was sequenced for a study of blood T cell repertoires in COVID-19. Across the whole study: Acute-phase and convalescent COVID-19 samples originated in the United States, Italy and Spain. T cells, B-cell-depleted T cells, or PBMCs provided the cDNA or gDNA that served as material.

Methods used by the authors: The authors estimated nucleated cell counts from reference gene primer amplification. TCRdb's copy holds only in-frame clones and misses some; the assay was immunoSEQ multiplex PCR. Clone size and the V and J calls come from that table; the DNA yielded D and trimming. The sample records roughly 69,000 clones, more than 60% being singletons. The TCR sequence derives from a woman between 45 and 60 years old with acute or convalescent COVID-19. The sample was peripheral blood.

CDR3 bases: TGTGCCAGCAGCCAAGCGTGGCGGACTAGCGGCGAGCAGTTCTTC. This gives the protein CASSQAWRTSGEQFF. V is TRBV3-1 (or the pseudogene TRBV3-2) and J is TRBJ2-1, with 10 bases lining up with TRBD2. The V and J ends lost 1 base and 10 bases, in that order; junction bases with no gene match: 7. The CDR3 is 15 amino acids. The germline gives CDR1 LGHDT, CDR2 YNNKEL (reference sequence).